Following are 24 T cell receptor beta chains from one sample sequenced in a study of blood T cell repertoires in COVID-19. Profiled with immunoSEQ multiplex PCR; TCRdb holds only in-frame clones, not every one. Here the sample spans under 250,000 clones, 84% being singletons. Material for sequencing was peripheral blood. Receptors were obtained from a woman aged 40 to 50 who had recovered from COVID-19.

J is TRBJ2-5 and V is TRBV5-6, with TRBD1 matching 12 bases. Germline trimming cut 4 bases from V and 6 bases from J; bases unmatched to any gene: 7. This CDR3 region has 15 residues. The germline gives CDR1 SGHDT, CDR2 YYEEEE. CDR3 sequence reads: CASSKRDRGHKTQYF. CDR3 nucleotide sequence: TGTGCCAGCAGCAAACGGGACAGGGGGCATAAGACCCAGTACTTC.

The chain links TRBV7-9 to TRBJ1-2; D is ambiguous. Germline V gene lookup returns CDR1 SEHNR and CDR2 FQNEAQ (reference sequence). V lost 2 bases to trimming and J lost 6 bases, with 13 bases between them. The length of the CDR3 is 14 residues. CDR3 loop: CASSLLIVRNGYTF. The CDR3 DNA reads as TGTGCCAGCAGCTTACTGATCGTGAGGAATGGCTACACCTTC. The full variable domain, completed using reference TRBV7-9 and TRBJ1-2, is DTGVSQNPRHKITKRGQNVTFRCDPISEHNRLYWYRQTLGQGPEFLTYFQNEAQLEKSRLLSDRFSAERPKGSFSTLEIQRTEQGDSAMYLCASSLLIVRNGYTFGSGTRLTVV.

V and J are TRBV5-1 and TRBJ2-2; possibly TRBD2 for D (7 bases). Trimming removed 6 bases at V and 0 bases at J, with 12 bases between. This CDR3 has 15 residues. Germline CDR1 reads SGHRS; CDR2 reads YFSETQ. The CDR3 coding sequence is TGCGCCAGCAAGGGGGGGGGCCCGAACACCGGGGAGCTGTTTTTT. Its protein product is CASKGGGPNTGELFF.

This clone showed up just a few times. This chain joins TRBV7-9 and TRBJ1-1, with D possibly matching TRBD1 (5 bases). The CDR3 is 13 residues long. V lost 4 bases, J lost 8 bases, and 14 bases lay in between. The germline V gene has CDR1 SEHNR and CDR2 FQNEAQ (reference sequence). CDR3 sequence: CASSSRETAEAFF. The CDR3 bases are TGTGCCAGCAGCTCTAGAGAGACAGCAGAAGCTTTCTTT.

This clone has only a few counts. V usage is TRBV10-3 and J usage is TRBJ1-4, with 11 bases fitting TRBD1. Germline V gene data show CDR1 as ENHRY and CDR2 as SYGVKD. The CDR3 is 14 amino acids. The V and J ends lost 6 bases and 10 bases, in that order; junction bases with no gene match: 7. Here the CDR3 DNA reads TGTGCCATCAGAGCTGGACAGGGGGCTGTAAAACTGTTTTTT. This codes for CAIRAGQGAVKLFF.

This sequence joins TRBV2 and TRBJ2-7, with D perhaps TRBD2 (6 bases). The CDR3 loop spans 14 amino acids. The germline V and J ends were trimmed by 7 bases and 6 bases, with 19 bases remaining between them. Germline assignment: CDR1 SNHLY and CDR2 FYNNEI. The CDR3 nucleotides read TGTGCCAGCACTCTAGCGAGACAGAGCTCCGAGCAGTACTTC. Protein: CASTLARQSSEQYF.

This clone came up once. The J gene is TRBJ2-3, the V gene TRBV4-2; TRBD2 matches at 7 bases. The trim removed 3 bases at V and 3 bases at J, leaving 9 bases unmatched. The germline gives CDR1 LGHNA, CDR2 YNFKEQ. The CDR3 is 16 amino acids. The CDR3 nucleotides read TGTGCCAGCAGCCACGCGAGGAGCGGGGTGACAGATACGCAGTATTTT. Its protein is CASSHARSGVTDTQYF.

The chain joins TRBV6-5 to TRBJ2-3; 7 positions match TRBD2. This CDR3 has 15 amino acids. Germline CDR1 MNHEY, CDR2 SVGAGI. With V trimmed by 0 bases and J by 8 bases, 8 bases remained unmatched. As DNA, the CDR3 is TGTGCCAGCAGTTACTCGCTAGCGGCATCGGGTACGCAGTATTTT. It is translated as CASSYSLAASGTQYF.

The chain has TRBV7-9 and TRBJ1-1; 7 bases are a match to TRBD1. This CDR3 has 12 residues. V shed 5 bases and J 7 bases; nucleotides not matched to a gene: 4. CDR1 is SEHNR, CDR2 FQNEAQ, per germline (reference sequence). This CDR3 reads CASSLGQNEAFF. The CDR3 DNA is TGTGCCAGCAGCCTGGGACAGAATGAAGCTTTCTTT. Combining the CDR3 with reference TRBV7-9 and TRBJ1-1 gives the whole variable domain DTGVSQNPRHKITKRGQNVTFRCDPISEHNRLYWYRQTLGQGPEFLTYFQNEAQLEKSRLLSDRFSAERPKGSFSTLEIQRTEQGDSAMYLCASSLGQNEAFFGQGTRLTVV.

The chain links TRBV29-1 to TRBJ2-7; TRBD1 might be the D (5 bases). Deletions cut 5 bases from V and 6 bases from J, with 17 bases between. Germline CDR1 reads SQVTM; CDR2 reads ANQGSEA. This CDR3 spans 13 amino acids. CDR3 protein: CSVWQGEFVEQYF. The CDR3 nucleotides are TGCAGCGTTTGGCAGGGCGAGTTCGTCGAGCAGTACTTC.

V gene TRBV19 combines with J gene TRBJ2-3; D possibly corresponds to TRBD1 (6 bases). Germline V gene lookup returns CDR1 LNHDA and CDR2 SQIVND (reference sequence). This CDR3 is built from 15 residues. V was clipped by 3 bases and J by 4 bases, with 14 bases between them. Here the CDR3 reads CASSMGAESADTQYF. The DNA for the CDR3 is TGTGCCAGTAGTATGGGGGCGGAGAGCGCAGATACGCAGTATTTT.

The V gene is TRBV7-2, the J gene TRBJ1-2; a possible D gene is TRBD1 (6 bases). Germline-derived CDR1 and CDR2 are SGHTA and FQGNSA. CDR3 length equals 14 residues. V was cut by 5 bases and J by 1 base, with 11 bases left in between. CDR3 sequence: CASSPAGDNYGYTF. CDR3 DNA sequence: TGTGCCAGCAGCCCAGCAGGGGATAACTATGGCTACACCTTC. Full variable domain (rest looked up from reference TRBV7-2 and TRBJ1-2): GAGVSQSPSNKVTEKGKDVELRCDPISGHTALYWYRQSLGQGLEFLIYFQGNSAPDKSGLPSDRFSAERTGGSVSTLTIQRTQQEDSAVYLCASSPAGDNYGYTFGSGTRLTVV.

The V gene is TRBV14, the J gene TRBJ2-5, with D maybe TRBD2 (5 bases). This CDR3 region has 15 residues. Trimming shortened V by 1 base and J by 4 bases, and 13 bases separated the two germline ends. The V gene's germline CDR1 is SGHDN and CDR2 FVKESK. In DNA form, the CDR3 reads TGTGCCAGCAGCCAAGCTTGGGCGGGCGCAGAGACCCAGTACTTC. It specifies CASSQAWAGAETQYF.

This chain joins TRBV9 and TRBJ2-7, with D perhaps TRBD1 (5 bases). The CDR3 consists of 14 residues. Looked up from germline, CDR1 is SGDLS and CDR2 is YYNGEE. Between the trimmed V and J ends, which lost 0 bases and 1 base, there was a span of 8 bases. CDR3 DNA: TGTGCCAGCAGCGTAGCAGGGTATTCCTACGAGCAGTACTTC. Its protein is CASSVAGYSYEQYF. Drawing the rest from reference TRBV9 and TRBJ2-7, the complete variable domain is DSGVTQTPKHLITATGQRVTLRCSPRSGDLSVYWYQQSLDQGLQFLIQYYNGEERAKGNILERFSAQQFPDLHSELNLSSLELGDSALYFCASSVAGYSYEQYFGPGTRLTVT.

The rearrangement uses TRBV15 and TRBJ1-6; 7 bases are shared with TRBD1. V was pared by 3 bases and J by 0 bases, with 5 bases of the junction left unmatched. The germline gives CDR1 LNHNV, CDR2 YYDKDF (reference sequence). This CDR3 contains 17 residues. The CDR3 DNA reads as TGTGCCACCAGCAGGAGACAGGGAAGCTCCTATAATTCACCCCTCCACTTT. Its translation: CATSRRQGSSYNSPLHF.

This chain uses TRBV3-1 (or the pseudogene TRBV3-2) with TRBJ2-1; 7 bases are a match to TRBD2. J gave up 2 bases and V 6 bases, and 10 bases lay outside the gene matches. CDR3 length: 16 residues. Per germline, CDR1 LGHDT and CDR2 YNNKEL (reference sequence). DNA for the CDR3: TGTGCCAGCAGTCATAGGGCGGGGGTTACCTACAATGAGCAGTTCTTC. As protein: CASSHRAGVTYNEQFF.

The chain recombines TRBV5-4 with TRBJ2-3; no definite D call. The CDR3 consists of 14 residues. Germline CDR1 is SGHNT and CDR2 is YYREEE (reference sequence). Trimming removed 5 bases from V and 0 bases from J, with 10 bases in between. The CDR3 spells CASREYSSTDTQYF. CDR3 nucleotides: TGTGCCAGCAGGGAGTACTCTAGCACAGATACGCAGTATTTT.

The chain joins TRBV5-4 to TRBJ2-3; perhaps TRBD2 as D (7 bases). The CDR3 totals 16 residues. Trimming cost V 4 bases and J 4 bases, with 19 bases left between them. Per germline, CDR1 SGHNT and CDR2 YYREEE (reference sequence). CDR3 sequence reads: CASSLSGGAGADTQYF. The CDR3 DNA is TGTGCCAGCAGCCTGAGTGGGGGGGCGGGGGCAGATACGCAGTATTTT.

The rearrangement joins TRBV5-1 to TRBJ2-7; 9 positions agree with TRBD1. The J segment lost 4 bases and the V segment lost 0 bases, leaving 5 bases of the junction unmatched. Germline CDR1 reads SGHRS; CDR2 reads YFSETQ. The CDR3 has 15 amino acids. The CDR3 DNA reads as TGCGCCAGCAGCTTGGGGGGGACAGGGAGGTACGAGCAGTACTTC. Its translation is CASSLGGTGRYEQYF.

The chain has TRBV18 and TRBJ2-4; TRBD2 agrees at 7 bases. Germline CDR1 reads KGHSH; CDR2 reads LQKENI. V lost 1 base, J lost 5 bases, and 8 bases stayed unmatched. This CDR3 comprises 16 residues. CDR3 residues: CASSPLNRAGENIQYF. In nucleotides, the CDR3 is TGTGCCAGCTCACCACTAAATCGGGCGGGGGAAAACATTCAGTACTTC.

This clone occurred once. The chain is built from TRBV6-5 and TRBJ2-7; TRBD1 agrees at 7 bases. CDR1 and CDR2 (germline): MNHEY, SVGAGI. This CDR3 is built from 12 residues. V dropped 9 bases and J dropped 5; count of bases not matched to a gene: 7. CDR3 nucleotides: TGTGCCAGTCGACAGGGTCGAGACGAGCAGTACTTC. Its translation is CASRQGRDEQYF.

The chain combines TRBV11-3 with TRBJ1-1; no reliable D call. Trimming took 0 bases from V and 1 from J, leaving 21 bases between them. Per the germline V gene, CDR1 is SGHNT and CDR2 is YENEEA. The CDR3 is 19 amino acids. The CDR3 sequence is CASSLDIFGGPSENTEAFF. In DNA, the CDR3 is TGTGCCAGCAGCTTAGACATTTTTGGAGGCCCATCGGAGAACACTGAAGCTTTCTTT.

This rearrangement joins TRBV9 to TRBJ1-6, with TRBD1 as a possible D gene (6 bases). The CDR3 is 14 amino acids. The germline V gene has CDR1 SGDLS and CDR2 YYNGEE. Trimming stripped 3 bases from V and 5 bases from J, with 9 bases between. CDR3 sequence reads: CASSEGVHNSPLHF. The CDR3 DNA is TGTGCCAGCAGCGAGGGGGTTCATAATTCACCCCTCCACTTT. The whole variable domain, remainder taken from reference TRBV9 and TRBJ1-6, is DSGVTQTPKHLITATGQRVTLRCSPRSGDLSVYWYQQSLDQGLQFLIQYYNGEERAKGNILERFSAQQFPDLHSELNLSSLELGDSALYFCASSEGVHNSPLHFGNGTRLTVT.

The CDR3: CASSDRETYEQYF. CDR3 sequence (DNA): TGTGCCAGCTCGGACAGGGAGACCTACGAGCAGTACTTC. The J gene is TRBJ2-7, the V gene TRBV18, with TRBD1 matching 8 bases. This CDR3 contains 13 residues. Germline CDR1 reads KGHSH; CDR2 reads LQKENI. J gave up 2 bases and V 6 bases, and 3 bases lay outside the gene matches.